The 10 T cell receptor beta chains presented below share a single source sample, sequenced in a study of T cell clonality in common variable immunodeficiency. Generated by immunoSEQ multiplex PCR, the TCRdb table keeps only in-frame clones and is missing some. The sample includes more than 30,000 clones, none of them occurring once. Material: peripheral blood mononuclear cells. The source of these receptors is a person aged 18 to 69 in good health.

Ten or more counts support this clone. Read coverage stops 3 residues before the CDR3 terminus; the germline J gene supplies the remainder. This chain uses TRBV7-2 with TRBJ2-4; 7 nucleotides align to TRBD1. CDR1 is SGHTA, CDR2 FQGNSA, per germline. The CDR3 contains 15 residues. J lost 4 bases, V lost 5 bases, and 8 bases had no gene match. The CDR3 spells CASSPGQRIKNIQYF. The DNA read from the CDR3 is TGTGCCAGCAGCCCGGGACAGCGGATTAAAAACATT.

This clone was detected many times. The read ends 3 residues shy of where the CDR3 ends; the end is completed using the germline J gene. This chain joins TRBV7-9 and TRBJ2-7; possibly TRBD1 for D (6 bases). Trimming took 1 base from V and 3 from J, leaving 10 bases between them. Germline V gene lookup returns CDR1 SEHNR and CDR2 FQNEAQ (reference sequence). This CDR3 region has 14 residues. The CDR3 protein is CASSLVTGNYEQYF. The DNA read from the CDR3 is TGTGCCAGCAGCTTAGTTACAGGGAACTACGAG.

Many counts were recorded for this clone. Read sequence stops 3 residues before the CDR3 end, and the germline J gene provides the missing end. The chain carries TRBV18 and TRBJ1-1; TRBD1 agrees at 8 bases. V shed 3 bases and J 3 bases; nucleotides not matched to a gene: 12. This CDR3 is 17 amino acids long. Looked up from germline, CDR1 is KGHSH and CDR2 is LQKENI. CDR3 loop: CASSPLRVDRGDTEAFF. The CDR3 bases that were read are TGTGCCAGCTCACCTTTACGGGTCGACAGGGGAGACACTGAA.

As concerns this clone: Read coverage stops 3 residues before the CDR3 terminus; the germline J gene supplies the remainder. The rearrangement uses TRBV7-8 and TRBJ1-5; the D gene is possibly TRBD1 (5 bases). V was trimmed by 5 bases and J by 3 bases, leaving 14 bases between them. Germline CDR1 SGHVS, CDR2 FQNEAQ. The CDR3 sequence is 15 residues long. The CDR3 here is CASSASGLNNQPQHF. The CDR3 DNA, read in part, is TGTGCCAGCAGCGCCTCAGGGTTGAACAATCAGCCC.

This clone occurred many times. Read coverage stops 3 residues before the CDR3 terminus; the germline J gene supplies the remainder. The V and J genes are TRBV19 and TRBJ1-5, with TRBD1 matching 7 bases. The CDR3 spans 19 residues. From germline, CDR1 is LNHDA and CDR2 SQIVND (reference sequence). V lost 10 bases to trimming and J lost 5 bases; unmatched junction nucleotides: 26. CDR3 bases read: TGTGCCACTACTAGGAACAGGGGTCTTAGCCCCAAGACCCATCAGCCC. It translates to CATTRNRGLSPKTHQP. The entire CDR3 reads CATTRNRGLSPKTHQPQHF.

This clone has at least ten counts. Sequencing ends 3 residues short of the CDR3 end; the germline J gene provides the rest. The rearrangement links TRBV19 to TRBJ2-5, with TRBD1 identical over 11 bases. The J segment lost 3 bases and the V segment lost 7 bases, leaving 7 bases of the junction unmatched. The CDR3 runs to 15 residues. Germline lookup yields CDR1 LNHDA and CDR2 SQIVND (reference sequence). The covered CDR3 bases are TGTGCCAGTACTCCCGGGACAGGGGGAAAAGAGACC. Its translation: CASTPGTGGKET. The full CDR3 reads CASTPGTGGKETQYF.

This clone was seen at least ten times. The DNA ends 3 residues before the CDR3 does, and the rest of the CDR3 is filled in from the germline J gene. The V call is TRBV10-3, the J call TRBJ2-1; tentative D call: TRBD2 (6 bases). The V end lost 0 bases, the J end lost 6 bases, and 18 bases lay between the germline ends. CDR3 length: 17 residues. Germline lookup yields CDR1 ENHRY and CDR2 SYGVKD. The covered CDR3 bases are TGTGCCATCAGTGAGTCGACTCTCGGGGGACGGGGCAATGAG. Protein: CAISESTLGGRGNE. The full CDR3 reads CAISESTLGGRGNEQFF.

About this clone itself: The CDR3 end falls 3 residues outside the read, so it is completed with the germline J gene. The rearrangement uses TRBV2 and TRBJ2-2; 7 positions agree with TRBD2. Looked up from germline, CDR1 is SNHLY and CDR2 is FYNNEI. This CDR3 contains 12 residues. The CDR3 sequence: CAGSGDTGELFF. CDR3 DNA (partial): TGTGCTGGCAGCGGGGACACCGGGGAG.

This clone was picked up a small number of times. The read is 3 residues too short to cover the CDR3 end, so that end is filled in from the germline J gene. V usage is TRBV7-2 and J usage is TRBJ2-1, with a weak D call TRBD2 (5 bases). CDR3 size: 14 residues. Germline V CDR1 and CDR2: SGHTA, FQGNSA. V was shortened by 1 base and J by 6 bases, with 10 bases between the two germline ends. The CDR3 protein is CASSLERGGNEQFF. Partial CDR3 DNA: TGTGCCAGCAGCTTAGAACGGGGTGGCAATGAG. Variable domain in full (rest from reference TRBV7-2 and TRBJ2-1): GAGVSQSPSNKVTEKGKDVELRCDPISGHTALYWYRQSLGQGLEFLIYFQGNSAPDKSGLPSDRFSAERTGGSVSTLTIQRTQQEDSAVYLCASSLERGGNEQFFGPGTRLTVL.

This clone was recorded many times. The CDR3 extends 3 residues past the end of the read, so its final part is completed from the germline J gene. The V and J genes are TRBV28 and TRBJ2-1, with D perhaps TRBD2 (6 bases). The CDR3 is 14 amino acids. Per the germline V gene, CDR1 is MDHEN and CDR2 is SYDVKM. Trimming removed 7 bases from V and 3 bases from J, with 13 bases in between. CDR3 DNA (partial): TGTGCCAGCACCGATGGGACTCACTACAATGAG. The encoded protein is CASTDGTHYNE. The entire CDR3 sequence reads CASTDGTHYNEQFF.